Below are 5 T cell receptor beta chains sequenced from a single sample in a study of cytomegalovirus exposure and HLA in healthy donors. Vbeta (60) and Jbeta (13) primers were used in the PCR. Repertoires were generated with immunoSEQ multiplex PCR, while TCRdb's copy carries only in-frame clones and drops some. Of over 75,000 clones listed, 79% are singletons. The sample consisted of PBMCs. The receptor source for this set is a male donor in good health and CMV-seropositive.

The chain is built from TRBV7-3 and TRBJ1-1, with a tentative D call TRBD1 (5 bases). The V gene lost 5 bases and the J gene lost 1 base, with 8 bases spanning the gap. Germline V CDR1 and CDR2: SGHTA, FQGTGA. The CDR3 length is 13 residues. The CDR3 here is CASSRDWNTEAFF. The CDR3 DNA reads TGTGCCAGCAGCCGGGACTGGAACACTGAAGCTTTCTTT.

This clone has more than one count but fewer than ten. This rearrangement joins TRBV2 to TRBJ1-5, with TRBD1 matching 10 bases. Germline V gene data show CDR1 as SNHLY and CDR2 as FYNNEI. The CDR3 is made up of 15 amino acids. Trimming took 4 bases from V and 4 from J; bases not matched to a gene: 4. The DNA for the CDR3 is TGTGCCAGCAGTGGACAGGGGGCGGGTAATCAGCCCCAGCATTTT. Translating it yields CASSGQGAGNQPQHF.

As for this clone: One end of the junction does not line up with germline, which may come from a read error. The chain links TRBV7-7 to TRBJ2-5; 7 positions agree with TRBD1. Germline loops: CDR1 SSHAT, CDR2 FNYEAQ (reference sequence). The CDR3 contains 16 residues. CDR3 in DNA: TGTGCTAGCAGCTTAGCTATTTCGACAGGGAGAGAGACCCAGTACTTC. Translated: CASSLAISTGRETQYF.

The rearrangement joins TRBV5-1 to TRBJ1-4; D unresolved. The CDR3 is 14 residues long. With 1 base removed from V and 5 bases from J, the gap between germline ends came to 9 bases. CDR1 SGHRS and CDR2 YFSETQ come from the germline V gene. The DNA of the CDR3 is TGCGCCAGCAGCTTGAATCCGGAGAATGAAAAACTGTTTTTT. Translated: CASSLNPENEKLFF.

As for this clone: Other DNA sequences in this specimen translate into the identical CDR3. CDR3 sequence (DNA): TGTGCCAGCAGCTTAGGGGGGGGAGGCAATCAGCCCCAGCATTTT. Translating gives CASSLGGGGNQPQHF. The chain joins TRBV7-9 to TRBJ1-5; possible D gene TRBD1, 5 bases. With 1 base removed from V and 2 bases from J, the gap between germline ends came to 9 bases. This CDR3 region has 15 residues. The germline V gene encodes CDR1 SEHNR and CDR2 FQNEAQ (reference sequence).